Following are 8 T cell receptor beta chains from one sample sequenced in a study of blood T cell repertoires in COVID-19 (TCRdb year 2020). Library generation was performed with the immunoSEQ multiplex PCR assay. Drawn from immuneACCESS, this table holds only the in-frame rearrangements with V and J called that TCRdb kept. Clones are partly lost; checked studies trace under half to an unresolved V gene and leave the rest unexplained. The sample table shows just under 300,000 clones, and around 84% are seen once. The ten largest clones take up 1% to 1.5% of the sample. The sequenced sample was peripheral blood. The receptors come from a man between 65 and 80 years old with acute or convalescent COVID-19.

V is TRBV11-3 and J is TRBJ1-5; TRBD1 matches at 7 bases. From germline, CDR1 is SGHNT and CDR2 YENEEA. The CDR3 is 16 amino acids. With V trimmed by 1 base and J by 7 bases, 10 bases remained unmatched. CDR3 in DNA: TGTGCCAGCAGCTTAGCTGACAGGGAAGGTGGCCAGCCCCAGCATTTT. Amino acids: CASSLADREGGQPQHF.

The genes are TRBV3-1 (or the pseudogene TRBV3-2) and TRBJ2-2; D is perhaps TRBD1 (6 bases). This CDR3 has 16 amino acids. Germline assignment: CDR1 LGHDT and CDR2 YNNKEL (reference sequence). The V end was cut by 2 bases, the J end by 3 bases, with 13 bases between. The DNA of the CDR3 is TGTGCCAGCAGCCAACAGGGGCGCGTAGACACCGGGGAGCTGTTTTTT. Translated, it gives CASSQQGRVDTGELFF.

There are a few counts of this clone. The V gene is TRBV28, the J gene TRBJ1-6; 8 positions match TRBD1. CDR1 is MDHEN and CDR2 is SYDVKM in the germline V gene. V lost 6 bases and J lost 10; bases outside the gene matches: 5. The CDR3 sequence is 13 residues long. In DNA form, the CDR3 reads TGTGCCAGCAGCCGGACAGGGCGATCACCCCTCCACTTT. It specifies CASSRTGRSPLHF.

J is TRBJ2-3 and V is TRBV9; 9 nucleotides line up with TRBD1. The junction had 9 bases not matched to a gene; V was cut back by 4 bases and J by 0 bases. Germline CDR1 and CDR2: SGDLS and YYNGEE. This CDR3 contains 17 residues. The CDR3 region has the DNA TGTGCCAGCAGCAGAGAACCGACAGGGGGAAGCACAGATACGCAGTATTTT. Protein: CASSREPTGGSTDTQYF.

CDR3 residues: CASSPHRDGEQYF. The DNA of the CDR3 is TGTGCCAGCAGCCCGCACAGGGACGGGGAGCAGTACTTC. This chain links TRBV11-3 with TRBJ2-7; TRBD1 might be the D (6 bases). Trimming stripped 5 bases from V and 7 bases from J, with 15 bases between. CDR3 length: 13 residues. CDR1 and CDR2 from the germline V gene are SGHNT and YENEEA. Full variable domain (remainder filled in from reference TRBV11-3 and TRBJ2-7): EAGVVQSPRYKIIEKKQPVAFWCNPISGHNTLYWYLQNLGQGPELLIRYENEEAVDDSQLPKDRFSAERLKGVDSTLKIQPAELGDSAVYLCASSPHRDGEQYFGPGTRLTVT.

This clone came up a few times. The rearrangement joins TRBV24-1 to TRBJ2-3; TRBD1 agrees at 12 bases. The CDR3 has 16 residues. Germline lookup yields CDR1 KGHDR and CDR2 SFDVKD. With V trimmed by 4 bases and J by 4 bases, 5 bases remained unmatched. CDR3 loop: CATSDPGTGGADTQYF. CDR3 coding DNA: TGTGCCACCAGTGACCCCGGGACAGGGGGCGCAGATACGCAGTATTTT.

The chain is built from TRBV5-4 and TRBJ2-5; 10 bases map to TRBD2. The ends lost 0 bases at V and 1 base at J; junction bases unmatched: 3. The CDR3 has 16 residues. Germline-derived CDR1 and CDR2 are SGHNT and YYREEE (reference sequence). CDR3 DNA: TGTGCCAGCAGCTTGGGAGCTAGCGGGGGCCAAGAGACCCAGTACTTC. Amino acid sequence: CASSLGASGGQETQYF.

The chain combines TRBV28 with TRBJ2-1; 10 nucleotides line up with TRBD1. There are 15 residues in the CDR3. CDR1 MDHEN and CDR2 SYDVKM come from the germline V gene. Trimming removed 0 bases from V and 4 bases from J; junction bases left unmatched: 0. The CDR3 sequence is CASSLWGQGYNEQFF. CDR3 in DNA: TGTGCCAGCAGTTTATGGGGACAGGGGTACAATGAGCAGTTCTTC. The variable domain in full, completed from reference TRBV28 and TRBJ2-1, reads DVKVTQSSRYLVKRTGEKVFLECVQDMDHENMFWYRQDPGLGLRLIYFSYDVKMKEKGDIPEGYSVSREKKERFSLILESASTNQTSMYLCASSLWGQGYNEQFFGPGTRLTVL.